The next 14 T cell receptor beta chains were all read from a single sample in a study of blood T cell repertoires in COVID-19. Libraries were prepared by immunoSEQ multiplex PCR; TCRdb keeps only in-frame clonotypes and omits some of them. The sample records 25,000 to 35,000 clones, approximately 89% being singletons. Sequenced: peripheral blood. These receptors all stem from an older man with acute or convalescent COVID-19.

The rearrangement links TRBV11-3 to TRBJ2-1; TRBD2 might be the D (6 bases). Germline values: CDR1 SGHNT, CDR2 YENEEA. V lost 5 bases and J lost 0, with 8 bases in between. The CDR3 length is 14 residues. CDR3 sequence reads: CASSAGGSYNEQFF. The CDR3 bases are TGTGCCAGCAGCGCCGGGGGCTCCTACAATGAGCAGTTCTTC.

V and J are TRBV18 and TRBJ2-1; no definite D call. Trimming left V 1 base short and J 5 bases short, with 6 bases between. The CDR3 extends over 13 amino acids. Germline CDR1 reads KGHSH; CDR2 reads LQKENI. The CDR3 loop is CASSPLQDNEQFF. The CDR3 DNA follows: TGTGCCAGCTCACCACTCCAGGACAATGAGCAGTTCTTC.

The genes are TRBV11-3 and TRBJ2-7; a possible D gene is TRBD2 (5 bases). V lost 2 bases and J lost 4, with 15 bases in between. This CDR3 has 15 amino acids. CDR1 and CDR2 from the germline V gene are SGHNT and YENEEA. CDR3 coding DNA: TGTGCCAGCAGCTTAACCCGGGGTCGGTCGTACGAGCAGTACTTC. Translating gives CASSLTRGRSYEQYF.

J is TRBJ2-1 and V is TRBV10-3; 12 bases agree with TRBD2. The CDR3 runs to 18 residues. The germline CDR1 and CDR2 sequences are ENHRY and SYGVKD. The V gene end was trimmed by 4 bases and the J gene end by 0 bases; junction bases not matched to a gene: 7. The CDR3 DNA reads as TGTGCCATCAGTGCGGGACTAGCGGGTTTGAGCTCCTACAATGAGCAGTTCTTC. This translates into CAISAGLAGLSSYNEQFF.

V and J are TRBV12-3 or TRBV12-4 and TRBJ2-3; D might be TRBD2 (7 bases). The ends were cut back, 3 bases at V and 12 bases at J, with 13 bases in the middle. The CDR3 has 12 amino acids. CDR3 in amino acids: CASSLGGRYQYF. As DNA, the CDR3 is TGTGCCAGCAGTTTGGGGGGGCGATATCAGTATTTT.

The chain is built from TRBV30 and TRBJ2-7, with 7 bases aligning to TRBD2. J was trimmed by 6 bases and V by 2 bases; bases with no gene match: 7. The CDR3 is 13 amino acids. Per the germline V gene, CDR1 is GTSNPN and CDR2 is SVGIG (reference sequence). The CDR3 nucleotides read TGTGCCTGGAGTCCGTCGGGGGAGGGCGAGCAGTACTTC. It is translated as CAWSPSGEGEQYF.

DNA for the CDR3: TGTGCCAGCAGCCAAGGTAGCGGGAGGGGCGACACCGGGGAGCTGTTTTTT. Translation gives CASSQGSGRGDTGELFF. The V and J genes are TRBV3-1 (or the pseudogene TRBV3-2) and TRBJ2-2; TRBD2 agrees at 11 bases. Germline V gene data show CDR1 as LGHDT and CDR2 as YNNKEL (reference sequence). CDR3 length: 17 amino acids. The junction had 4 bases not matched to a gene; V was cut back by 1 base and J by 3 bases.

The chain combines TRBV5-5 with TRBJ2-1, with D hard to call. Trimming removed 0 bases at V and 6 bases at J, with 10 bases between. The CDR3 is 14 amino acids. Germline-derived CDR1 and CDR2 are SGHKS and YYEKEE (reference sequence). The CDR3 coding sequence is TGTGCCAGCAGCTTGGGGGCGAATCCCAATGAGCAGTTCTTC. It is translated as CASSLGANPNEQFF.

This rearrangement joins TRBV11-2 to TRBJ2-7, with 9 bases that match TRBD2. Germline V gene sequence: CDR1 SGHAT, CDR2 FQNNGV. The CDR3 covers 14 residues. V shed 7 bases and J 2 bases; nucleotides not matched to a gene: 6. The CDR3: CASMGLAGPYEQYF. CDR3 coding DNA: TGTGCCAGCATGGGACTAGCCGGCCCCTACGAGCAGTACTTC.

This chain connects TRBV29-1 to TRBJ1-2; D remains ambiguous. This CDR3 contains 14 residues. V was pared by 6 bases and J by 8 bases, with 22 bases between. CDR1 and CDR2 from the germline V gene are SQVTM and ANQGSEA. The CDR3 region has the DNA TGCAGCGTGTCCCACCCCTTACCGGTTATCGGCTACACCTTC. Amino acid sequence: CSVSHPLPVIGYTF.

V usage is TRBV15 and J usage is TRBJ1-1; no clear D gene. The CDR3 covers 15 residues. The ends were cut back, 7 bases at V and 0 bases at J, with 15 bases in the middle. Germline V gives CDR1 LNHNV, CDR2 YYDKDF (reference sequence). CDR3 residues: CATMGGVTMNTEAFF. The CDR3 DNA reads TGTGCCACCATGGGAGGAGTTACAATGAACACTGAAGCTTTCTTT.

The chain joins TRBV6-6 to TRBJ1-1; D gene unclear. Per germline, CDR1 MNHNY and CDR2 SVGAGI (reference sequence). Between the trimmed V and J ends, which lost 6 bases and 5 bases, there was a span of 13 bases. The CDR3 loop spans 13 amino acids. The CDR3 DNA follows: TGTGCCAGCAGGGCCGAGGGTGCGACTGAAGCTTTCTTT. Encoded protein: CASRAEGATEAFF.

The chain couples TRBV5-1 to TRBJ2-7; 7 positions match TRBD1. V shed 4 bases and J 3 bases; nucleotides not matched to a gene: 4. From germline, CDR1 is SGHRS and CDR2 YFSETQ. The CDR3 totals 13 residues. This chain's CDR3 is CASSQTGFYEQYF. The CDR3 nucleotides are TGCGCCAGCAGCCAGACAGGGTTCTACGAGCAGTACTTC. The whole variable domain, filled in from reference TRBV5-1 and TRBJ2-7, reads KAGVTQTPRYLIKTRGQQVTLSCSPISGHRSVSWYQQTPGQGLQFLFEYFSETQRNKGNFPGRFSGRQFSNSRSEMNVSTLELGDSALYLCASSQTGFYEQYFGPGTRLTVT.

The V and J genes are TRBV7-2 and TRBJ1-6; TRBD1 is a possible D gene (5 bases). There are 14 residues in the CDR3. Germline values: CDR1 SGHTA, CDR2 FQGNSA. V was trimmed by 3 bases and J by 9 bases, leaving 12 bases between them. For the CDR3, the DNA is TGTGCCAGCAGCTTGGGGGGGAGGGTTTCACCCCTCCACTTT. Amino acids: CASSLGGRVSPLHF.